A selection of T cell receptor beta chains follows, all from one sample in a study of fetal regulatory T cell absence and autoimmunity. Measured with immunoSEQ multiplex PCR; TCRdb has only the in-frame clones, and not every one. The sample holds around 100,000 clones, about two thirds seen once. Material: pancreas tissue. These receptors all come from a male donor with IPEX syndrome. The CDR3 runs from the conserved cysteine through the conserved F or W. Each record gives: clone size, D gene, V gene, J gene, CDR3 length, CDR3 protein, CDR3 DNA. A D gene is named only where the DNA matches it firmly. The size field is filled for only some rows; it gives once, few, many or a size class.

abundance: once; d_gene: .; v_gene: TRBV15; j_gene: TRBJ2-3; len: 14; CDR3aa: CATSRDARTDTQYF; CDR3nt: TGTGCCACCAGCAGAGACGCCCGCACAGATACGCAGTATTTT
abundance: .; d_gene: .; v_gene: TRBV7-9; j_gene: TRBJ1-3; len: 13; CDR3aa: CASSEGRGNTIYF; CDR3nt: TGTGCCAGCAGCGAGGGCCGGGGAAACACCATATATTTT
abundance: once; d_gene: TRBD1; v_gene: TRBV2; j_gene: TRBJ1-4; len: 14; CDR3aa: CASSEGGQGEKLFF; CDR3nt: TGTGCCAGCAGTGAGGGGGGACAGGGTGAAAAACTGTTTTTT
abundance: .; d_gene: .; v_gene: TRBV30; j_gene: TRBJ2-4; len: 12; CDR3aa: CAWSGGANIQYF; CDR3nt: TGTGCCTGGAGTGGGGGCGCAAACATTCAGTACTTC
abundance: .; d_gene: .; v_gene: TRBV5-1; j_gene: TRBJ2-5; len: 12; CDR3aa: CASSLVQETQYF; CDR3nt: TGCGCCAGCAGCTTGGTCCAAGAGACCCAGTACTTC
abundance: .; d_gene: .; v_gene: TRBV19; j_gene: TRBJ1-2; len: 12; CDR3aa: CASSIEGHGYTF; CDR3nt: TGTGCCAGTAGTATAGAGGGACATGGCTACACCTTC
abundance: .; d_gene: TRBD2; v_gene: TRBV7-9; j_gene: TRBJ2-2; len: 16; CDR3aa: CASSPTGGPETGELFF; CDR3nt: TGTGCCAGCAGCCCTACGGGGGGGCCGGAGACCGGGGAGCTGTTTTTT
abundance: .; d_gene: .; v_gene: TRBV15; j_gene: TRBJ1-6; len: 14; CDR3aa: CATSSQGGNSPLHF; CDR3nt: TGTGCCACCAGCTCTCAGGGAGGCAATTCACCCCTCCACTTT
abundance: .; d_gene: TRBD1; v_gene: TRBV19; j_gene: TRBJ1-4; len: 16; CDR3aa: CASTARFGQGYEKLFF; CDR3nt: TGTGCCAGTACCGCAAGGTTCGGACAGGGGTATGAAAAACTGTTTTTT
abundance: .; d_gene: .; v_gene: TRBV2; j_gene: TRBJ2-5; len: 11; CDR3aa: CAARLQETQYF; CDR3nt: TGTGCGGCCCGCCTCCAAGAGACCCAGTACTTC
abundance: .; d_gene: .; v_gene: TRBV7-2; j_gene: TRBJ2-2; len: 14; CDR3aa: CATSGASVGGELFF; CDR3nt: TGTGCCACCAGTGGGGCTAGCGTTGGCGGGGAGCTGTTTTTT
abundance: .; d_gene: .; v_gene: TRBV4-1; j_gene: TRBJ2-3; len: 16; CDR3aa: CASSFRELSSTDTQYF; CDR3nt: TGCGCCAGCAGCTTCCGTGAGTTGTCTAGCACAGATACGCAGTATTTT
abundance: few; d_gene: TRBD1; v_gene: TRBV25-1; j_gene: TRBJ1-1; len: 15; CDR3aa: CASSEWGQGATEAFF; CDR3nt: TGTGCCAGCAGTGAATGGGGACAGGGGGCCACTGAAGCTTTCTTT
abundance: .; d_gene: TRBD2; v_gene: TRBV7-2; j_gene: TRBJ2-7; len: 15; CDR3aa: CASSLEAGRSYEQYF; CDR3nt: TGTGCCAGCAGCTTAGAAGCGGGGAGATCCTACGAGCAGTACTTC